This T cell receptor beta chain was observed in a study of response to subunit inactivated influenza vaccine. In this sample, this clonotype turned up a few times. Germline assignment: CDR1 SGHTA and CDR2 FQGNSA. Trimming removed 4 bases from V and 1 base from J; junction bases left unmatched: 11. The CDR3 runs to 17 residues. Each CDR3 protein gets one entry after TCRdb re-called the RT-PCR reads with MiXCR. The sample lists about 540,000 distinct CDR3 sequences; less than 25% were seen once. This sample was shared with a second study, whose subject was T cells expressing NK-cell markers. From that study: A 5'RACE template switching approach incorporating UMIs was used to make TCR beta cDNA. Of the CD8+ T cells in about 6 donors, about 1.0-7.0% belonged to dominant NKG2C+ clonotypes.

The clonotype comes from a man between 50 and 59 years old who received an inactivated influenza vaccine. The source material was CD4+ T cells sorted from PBMCs, sampled approximately 13 days after vaccination. V gene TRBV7-2 combines with J gene TRBJ2-5; 8 bases fit TRBD2. The CDR3 protein is CASSYLRRLASQETQYF. DNA for the CDR3: TGTGCCAGCAGCTACCTCCGGAGACTAGCGAGCCAAGAGACCCAGTACTTC.